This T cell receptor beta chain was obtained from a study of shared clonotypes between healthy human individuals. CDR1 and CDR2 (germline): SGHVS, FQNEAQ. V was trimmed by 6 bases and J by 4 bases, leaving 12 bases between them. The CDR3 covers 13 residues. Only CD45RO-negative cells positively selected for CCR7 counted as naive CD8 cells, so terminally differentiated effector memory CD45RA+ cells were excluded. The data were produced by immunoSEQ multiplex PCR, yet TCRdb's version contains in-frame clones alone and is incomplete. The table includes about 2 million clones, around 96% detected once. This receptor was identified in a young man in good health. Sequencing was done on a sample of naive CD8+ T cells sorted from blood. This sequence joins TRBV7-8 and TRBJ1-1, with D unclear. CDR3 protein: CASRADESTEAFF. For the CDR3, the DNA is TGTGCCAGCAGAGCCGACGAGAGCACTGAAGCTTTCTTT. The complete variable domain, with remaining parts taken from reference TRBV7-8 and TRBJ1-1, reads GAGVSQSPRYKVAKRGQDVALRCDPISGHVSLFWYQQALGQGPEFLTYFQNEAQLDKSGLPSDRFFAERPEGSVSTLKIQRTQQEDSAVYLCASRADESTEAFFGQGTRLTVV.